The 5 T cell receptor beta chains reported below all come from one sample, sequenced in a study of T cells in Graves' hyperthyroidism and ophthalmopathy. The CDR3 regions of TCR beta were amplified from RNA transcripts. The HTBI set primed first-round TCR CDR3 RT-PCR. One entry per CDR3 protein, called by TCRdb with MiXCR from the multiplex PCR reads. Here the sample spans 380,000 or so distinct CDR3 sequences, about 20% being singletons. Sequencing was done on a sample of blood. These receptors were collected from a woman between 18 and 30 years old with Graves' hyperthyroidism.

This clonotype was detected ten times or more. CDR3 coding DNA: TGTGCCAGTAGTATGGGTAGTGGAAACACCATATATTTT. It yields the protein CASSMGSGNTIYF. The chain carries TRBV19 and TRBJ1-3; D is unclear. This CDR3 comprises 13 residues. The ends were cut back, 3 bases at V and 3 bases at J, with 6 bases in the middle. CDR1 LNHDA and CDR2 SQIVND come from the germline V gene (reference sequence).

This clonotype was seen ten or more times. The chain uses TRBV20-1 and TRBJ1-5; a weak D match, TRBD1 (5 bases). The CDR3 has 16 residues. The V end was cut by 6 bases, the J end by 5 bases, with 23 bases between. Germline V gene lookup returns CDR1 DFQATT and CDR2 SNEGSKA (reference sequence). The CDR3 here is CSASPDTEGDHQPQHF. The CDR3 DNA reads as TGCAGTGCGAGTCCGGATACAGAAGGGGACCATCAGCCCCAGCATTTT.

In this sample, this clonotype turned up many times. Here the CDR3 reads CASGTTTGELFF. The CDR3 DNA sequence: TGTGCCAGCGGCACAACGACCGGGGAGCTGTTTTTT. The V and J genes are TRBV7-2 and TRBJ2-2, with no clear D. CDR1 is SGHTA and CDR2 is FQGNSA in the germline V gene. V shed 8 bases and J shed 5 bases, with 9 bases lying between them. The CDR3 totals 12 residues.

This clonotype was observed at least ten times. This chain uses TRBV12-3 or TRBV12-4 with TRBJ1-3; D possibly corresponds to TRBD1 (5 bases). The V end was cut by 5 bases, the J end by 4 bases, with 15 bases between. The CDR3 covers 15 residues. CDR3 DNA sequence: TGTGCCAGCAGTCCCAGGGTACAAAACGGAAACACCATATATTTT. Its translation: CASSPRVQNGNTIYF.

This clonotype was seen repeatedly, ten times or more. The rearrangement joins TRBV29-1 to TRBJ1-5; weak D call: TRBD1 (5 bases). The germline CDR1 and CDR2 sequences are SQVTM and ANQGSEA. CDR3 length equals 13 residues. The CDR3 protein is CRPTRACNQPQHF. The CDR3 bases are TGCAGACCCACCAGGGCTTGCAATCAGCCCCAGCATTTT.